This T cell receptor (beta chain) was recorded in a study of cytomegalovirus exposure and HLA in healthy donors. The study's findings and limits: Analyzed later, most CMV-associated TCR beta chains appeared HLA-restricted. A cluster of highly shared sequence variants was likely a sequencing artifact.

In the PCR, 60 Vbeta and 13 Jbeta primers were used. Using immunoSEQ multiplex PCR, the repertoire was profiled, and TCRdb retains in-frame clones only, with some absent. Counted here are around 60,000 clones, about three quarters occurring once; the ten biggest clones make up 20% to 30%. This clone was found a few times. Its antigen is undetermined. The sequencing input was PBMCs. The clonotype comes from a man in his forties or fifties in good health and CMV-seropositive.

CDR3 nucleotides: TGCGCCAGCAGCTCGACAGGGATCAGCGACTATGGCTACACCTTC. This sequence encodes CASSSTGISDYGYTF. The rearrangement uses TRBV5-1 and TRBJ1-2; TRBD1 matches at 7 bases. CDR3 length equals 15 residues. The J segment lost 3 bases and the V segment lost 3 bases, leaving 8 bases of the junction unmatched. Looked up from germline, CDR1 is SGHRS and CDR2 is YFSETQ.